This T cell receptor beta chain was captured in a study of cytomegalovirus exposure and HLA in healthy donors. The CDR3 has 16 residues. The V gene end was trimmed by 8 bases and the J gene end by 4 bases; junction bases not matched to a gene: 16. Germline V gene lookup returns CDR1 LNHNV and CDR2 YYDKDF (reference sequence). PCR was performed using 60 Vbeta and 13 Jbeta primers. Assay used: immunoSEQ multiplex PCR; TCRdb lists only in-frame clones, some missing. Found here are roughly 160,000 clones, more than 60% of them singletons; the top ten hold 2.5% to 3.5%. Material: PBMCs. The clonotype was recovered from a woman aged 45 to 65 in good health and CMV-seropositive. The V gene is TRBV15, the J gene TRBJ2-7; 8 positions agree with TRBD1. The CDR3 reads CATQSGLTGGLYEQYF. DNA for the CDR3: TGTGCCACCCAGAGTGGTCTAACAGGGGGTCTATACGAGCAGTACTTC.